The 7 T cell receptor beta chains below come from one sample, sequenced in a study of cytomegalovirus exposure and HLA in healthy donors. PCR involved 60 Vbeta and 13 Jbeta primers. Assay used: immunoSEQ multiplex PCR; TCRdb lists only in-frame clones, some missing. Seen in this sample are tens of thousands of clones; the ten most common clones hold roughly 6%. The source material was PBMCs. All receptors derive from a man aged 25 to 40 in good health and CMV-seronegative.

The V gene is TRBV6-6, the J gene TRBJ2-7, with 10 nucleotides matching TRBD2. The V and J ends lost 2 bases and 5 bases, in that order; junction bases with no gene match: 6. Germline V CDR1 and CDR2: MNHNY, SVGAGI (reference sequence). The CDR3 is 15 amino acids. The CDR3 here is CASSYLSGRMDEQYF. Written as DNA, the CDR3 is TGTGCCAGCAGTTACCTTAGCGGGAGGATGGACGAGCAGTACTTC.

The chain is built from TRBV19 and TRBJ2-1; the D gene is possibly TRBD2 (5 bases). Germline CDR1 LNHDA, CDR2 SQIVND (reference sequence). V was trimmed by 7 bases and J by 7 bases, leaving 11 bases between them. CDR3 size: 12 residues. The CDR3 spells CASTIGGNEQFF. As DNA, the CDR3 is TGTGCCAGTACGATCGGCGGGAATGAGCAGTTCTTC.

This chain connects TRBV5-6 to TRBJ1-5; D call uncertain. The ends were cut back, 2 bases at V and 7 bases at J, with 7 bases in the middle. CDR1 and CDR2 (germline): SGHDT, YYEEEE. The CDR3 runs 12 residues. CDR3 residues: CASSFRSQPQHF. The CDR3 bases are TGTGCCAGCAGCTTTCGGTCCCAGCCCCAGCATTTT. Full variable domain (rest looked up from reference TRBV5-6 and TRBJ1-5): DAGVTQSPTHLIKTRGQQVTLRCSPKSGHDTVSWYQQALGQGPQFIFQYYEEEERQRGNFPDRFSGHQFPNYSSELNVNALLLGDSALYLCASSFRSQPQHFGDGTRLSIL.

This chain links TRBV7-2 with TRBJ2-2, with 9 bases aligning to TRBD1. This CDR3 spans 15 amino acids. Germline-derived CDR1 and CDR2 are SGHTA and FQGNSA. With V trimmed by 2 bases and J by 6 bases, 4 bases remained unmatched. The CDR3, as DNA: TGTGCCAGCAGCTTACTACAGGGGGCTTCCGGGGAGCTGTTTTTT. It specifies CASSLLQGASGELFF.

The rearrangement uses TRBV6-6 and TRBJ2-7; 8 bases line up with TRBD2. The germline V gene has CDR1 MNHNY and CDR2 SVGAGI (reference sequence). V was clipped by 6 bases and J by 2 bases; unmatched bases: 9. This CDR3 is 15 amino acids long. The CDR3 nucleotides read TGTGCCAGCAGCACTCAAGGACTAGCTGCCTACGAGCAGTACTTC. Amino acids: CASSTQGLAAYEQYF.

The rearrangement links TRBV6-5 to TRBJ1-2; tentative D call: TRBD1 (5 bases). CDR1 MNHEY and CDR2 SVGAGI come from the germline V gene. This CDR3 has 15 residues. The V and J ends lost 0 bases and 6 bases respectively, with 14 bases between them. The CDR3 DNA is TGTGCCAGCAGTTACTCGGGGCCCAGGGTAGATGGCTACACCTTC. Translation gives CASSYSGPRVDGYTF.

The chain uses TRBV7-2 and TRBJ1-5; no definite D call. CDR1 and CDR2 (germline): SGHTA, FQGNSA. The CDR3 is 12 residues long. The V gene lost 5 bases and the J gene lost 1 base, with 3 bases spanning the gap. The CDR3, as DNA: TGTGCCAGCAGCCAGAGCAATCAGCCCCAGCATTTT. It encodes CASSQSNQPQHF.